Listed below are T cell receptor beta chains from one sample, sequenced in a study of blood T cell repertoires in COVID-19. Method: immunoSEQ multiplex PCR; TCRdb's copy keeps in-frame clones and lacks some. The table shows roughly 400,000 clones, with 88% occurring only once. The sequenced sample consisted of PBMCs or T cells enriched from blood (not recorded which). The receptor set was obtained from a woman in her 40s with acute COVID-19. CDR3s include the opening cysteine and the closing phenylalanine or tryptophan. The D gene is left open where the match is weak. A row's size may be missing; if present it is once, few, many or a size class.

abundance	d_gene	j_gene	v_gene	CDR3nt	CDR3aa
few	.	TRBJ2-2	TRBV10-1	TGCGCCAGCCAGGGGCCGAACACCGGGGAGCTGTTTTTT	CASQGPNTGELFF
.	TRBD1	TRBJ1-1	TRBV6-1	TGTGCCAGCAGTTATAGGACAGGGAACACTGAAGCTTTCTTT	CASSYRTGNTEAFF
.	.	TRBJ2-2	TRBV24-1	TGTGCCACCAGTGATTTGCAGGGGCGGAACACCGGGGAGCTGTTTTTT	CATSDLQGRNTGELFF
.	TRBD1	TRBJ1-6	TRBV27	TGTGCCAGCACCCAACGATGGACAGGGGAAAATTCACCCCTCCACTTT	CASTQRWTGENSPLHF
.	.	TRBJ1-5	TRBV6-5	TGTGCCAGCAGCCAGGGGATTCAGCCCCAGCATTTT	CASSQGIQPQHF
.	.	TRBJ1-1	TRBV20-1	TGCAGTGCTAGTGAGGGCCTATCCCGAGGGGCTTTCTTT	CSASEGLSRGAFF
.	TRBD2	TRBJ2-7	TRBV30	TGTGCCTGTCGTCGCGGGGGGACGACCTACGAGCAGTACTTC	CACRRGGTTYEQYF
.	.	TRBJ1-2	TRBV7-9	TGTGCCAGCAGCATCCTTTCGCAGGGGTTGCATGGCTACACCTTC	CASSILSQGLHGYTF
.	TRBD1	TRBJ1-2	TRBV2	TGTGCCAGCAGTGGGGACAGTCCGGATGGCTACACCTTC	CASSGDSPDGYTF
.	.	TRBJ1-6	TRBV2	TGTGCCAGCAGCTCGGACAGCCTTTCACCCCTCCACTTT	CASSSDSLSPLHF
.	.	TRBJ2-2	TRBV12-5	TGTGCTAGTGGTTTGGTACTTGGTCCTAACACCGGGGAGCTGTTTTTT	CASGLVLGPNTGELFF
few	TRBD2	TRBJ2-2	TRBV20-1	TGCAGTGCTAGTCCGCGGGGGGGAACCGGGGAGCTGTTTTTT	CSASPRGGTGELFF
.	TRBD1	TRBJ1-5	TRBV7-6	TGTGCCAGCAGTCCCGGGACAGGGATCAATCAGCCCCAGCATTTT	CASSPGTGINQPQHF
.	TRBD2	TRBJ2-2	TRBV3-1/TRBV3-2	TGTGCCAGCAGCCACCGGACAGCGGGGGCCGGGGAGCTGTTTTTT	CASSHRTAGAGELFF
.	.	TRBJ2-3	TRBV29-1	TGCAGCGTATCAATGTGGGGGGTCGGAGATACGCAGTATTTT	CSVSMWGVGDTQYF
.	.	TRBJ1-1	TRBV30	TGTGCCTGGAGTGTAACGGTGAACACTGAAGCTTTCTTT	CAWSVTVNTEAFF
.	TRBD1	TRBJ2-3	TRBV2	TGTGCCAGCAGTTTACAGGGGAGCACAGATACGCAGTATTTT	CASSLQGSTDTQYF
.	TRBD1	TRBJ1-3	TRBV5-1	TGCGCCACTAAAGGACAGGATGGCTCTGGAAACACCATATATTTT	CATKGQDGSGNTIYF
.	.	TRBJ2-7	TRBV12-3/TRBV12-4	TGTGCCAGCAGTTTGAACCGGGACACCGAGCAGTACTTC	CASSLNRDTEQYF
once	.	TRBJ2-1	TRBV7-9	TGTGCCAGCAGCTTAGACGGTCAGGGTAGCCTCTTC	CASSLDGQGSLF
.	.	TRBJ1-3	TRBV2	TGTGCCAGCGGGGACACCTCTGGAAACACCATATATTTT	CASGDTSGNTIYF
.	TRBD1	TRBJ2-2	TRBV7-9	TGTGCCAGCAGCTTAGCAACAGGGGATATGTGGAACACCGGGGAGCTGTTTTTT	CASSLATGDMWNTGELFF
.	.	TRBJ1-2	TRBV30	TGTGCCTGGAGTGACAGGGCTAACTATGGCTACACCTTC	CAWSDRANYGYTF
.	TRBD1	TRBJ2-1	TRBV7-9	TGTGCCAGCAGCTTGGGACAGGGACTCGAGCAGTTCTTC	CASSLGQGLEQFF
.	.	TRBJ1-2	TRBV25-1	TGTGCCAGCAGTGTCCATGGACTGGGCTACACCTTC	CASSVHGLGYTF
once	TRBD2	TRBJ2-3	TRBV25-1	TGTGCCAGCAGTCAAACGGGGGTGGGACTAGCGGGGGCAGATACGCAGTATTTT	CASSQTGVGLAGADTQYF
.	.	TRBJ1-1	TRBV29-1	TGCAGCGTCGAAACTTTGGGAGCTGAAGCTTTCTTT	CSVETLGAEAFF
.	TRBD1	TRBJ1-2	TRBV6-5	TGTGCCAGCAGCCTGGACAGGGCTCACTATGGCTACACCTTC	CASSLDRAHYGYTF
.	.	TRBJ2-1	TRBV6-6	TGTGCCAGCAGCGGACGGGGGTATGACAATGAGCAGTTCTTC	CASSGRGYDNEQFF
once	.	TRBJ2-5	TRBV9	TGTGCCAGCAGCGTAGGCCAGGGAGGAACAGAGACCCAGTACTTC	CASSVGQGGTETQYF
once	.	TRBJ1-1	TRBV3-1/TRBV3-2	TGTGCCAGCAGCCAGGGACAAACTGAAGCTTTCTTT	CASSQGQTEAFF
.	.	TRBJ2-5	TRBV29-1	TGCAGCTCCTGGGCAGGGAACCAAGAGACCCAGTACTTC	CSSWAGNQETQYF
.	TRBD1	TRBJ2-5	TRBV24-1	TGTGCCACCAGTTCCCAAGACAGGGAAAGTAGAGAGACCCAGTACTTC	CATSSQDRESRETQYF
.	.	TRBJ2-3	TRBV20-1	TGCAGTGCTAGAATAGCAGATACGCAGTATTTT	CSARIADTQYF
.	TRBD1	TRBJ1-2	TRBV19	TGTGCCAGTAGTATAGAAATGACGGGACAGGGTCCGGGCTACACCTTC	CASSIEMTGQGPGYTF
once	TRBD1	TRBJ1-1	TRBV9	TGTGCCAGCAGCGTAGGGTCAGGGGGGACCACTGAAGCTTTCTTT	CASSVGSGGTTEAFF
.	TRBD2	TRBJ2-3	TRBV7-2	TGTGCCAGCAGCCCGGGGGGTGGGGCAGATACGCAGTATTTT	CASSPGGGADTQYF
.	TRBD1	TRBJ2-3	TRBV10-2	TGCGCCAGCAGTTTGAGACAGGGAGCGGATACGCAGTATTTT	CASSLRQGADTQYF
.	TRBD1	TRBJ1-1	TRBV7-9	TGTGCCAGCAGCTTAGGGGACAGGAACACTGAAGCTTTCTTT	CASSLGDRNTEAFF
.	TRBD2	TRBJ2-5	TRBV27	TGTGCCAGCAGTCCACGGACTAGCAGCGGAGAGACCCAGTACTTC	CASSPRTSSGETQYF
.	.	TRBJ1-4	TRBV20-1	TGCAGTGCTAGTAGGGGTGGGGCAACTAATGAAAAACTGTTTTTT	CSASRGGATNEKLFF
.	.	TRBJ2-5	TRBV12-3/TRBV12-4	TGTGCCAGCAGTTTAGGCGGGTGGGAGACCCAGTACTTC	CASSLGGWETQYF
.	.	TRBJ1-1	TRBV5-1	TGCGCCAGCAGCTCCGTGGGGGGGCTCGACACTGAAGCTTTCTTT	CASSSVGGLDTEAFF
.	TRBD2	TRBJ2-1	TRBV5-1	TGCGCCAGCAGCTTGAGCGGGGGGAATGAGCAGTTCTTC	CASSLSGGNEQFF
.	.	TRBJ2-7	TRBV5-1	TGCGCCAGCAGCTTCGGTTCCGGGAGCTCCTACGAGCAGTACTTC	CASSFGSGSSYEQYF